The clone carrying this TCR beta chain was counted ten times or more. The target antigen is unknown. The CDR3 is made up of 16 amino acids. Germline CDR1 DFQATT, CDR2 SNEGSKA (reference sequence). The trim removed 6 bases at V and 5 bases at J, leaving 10 bases unmatched. The sample belongs to a study of breast tumors, draining lymph nodes, adjacent tissues. Via MiXCR, TCRdb re-called the multiplex PCR reads, giving one row per CDR3 protein. Of over 150,000 distinct CDR3 sequences listed, around 33% are singletons. Overall study results and limits: Tumor and nontumor repertoires were significantly more similar in luminal-like than in basal-like breast cancer. Most tumor T cells seemingly derive from lymph node, then expand in tumor. Compared with lymph nodes, tumors were less diverse; compared with nontumor tissue, more. Tumor T cell lymph node origin was a supported hypothesis, not proven.

Samples came from axillary lymph nodes draining the breast cancer. Sequencing used axillary lymph node tissue. This chain links TRBV20-1 with TRBJ2-3; 14 bases line up with TRBD2. The source of this sequence is a female donor with breast cancer. Some clones in this sample may be carry-over from other donors' samples. DNA of the CDR3: TGCAGTGCCCCCCCCAGACTAGCGGGAGGGGGAGATACGCAGTATTTT. This encodes CSAPPRLAGGGDTQYF.